The entry below gives a single T cell receptor beta chain sequence along with its context. The antigen remains unidentified. The sample belongs to a study of blood T cells in healthy people across ages. Findings and caveats of the study: Among T cells, TCR beta diversity per million cells dropped roughly linearly as age rose.

The use of a sample-barcoded 5' primer and a J-beta primer mix characterized a second PCR of about 7 to 12 cycles. Using its own MiXCR run on the 5' RACE reads, TCRdb lists one record per CDR3 protein. The sample carries 1.4 million or so distinct CDR3 sequences, 42% recorded once. The V and J ends lost 5 bases and 6 bases, in that order; junction bases with no gene match: 9. The CDR3 has 14 amino acids. The sample comprised blood. This rearrangement joins TRBV12-3 or TRBV12-4 to TRBJ2-7, with TRBD2 identical over 8 bases. The TCR originated in a woman under 30 in good health. CDR3 amino acids: CASSSGSPWGEQYF. Here the CDR3 DNA reads TGTGCCAGCAGTAGCGGGAGTCCCTGGGGCGAGCAGTACTTC.